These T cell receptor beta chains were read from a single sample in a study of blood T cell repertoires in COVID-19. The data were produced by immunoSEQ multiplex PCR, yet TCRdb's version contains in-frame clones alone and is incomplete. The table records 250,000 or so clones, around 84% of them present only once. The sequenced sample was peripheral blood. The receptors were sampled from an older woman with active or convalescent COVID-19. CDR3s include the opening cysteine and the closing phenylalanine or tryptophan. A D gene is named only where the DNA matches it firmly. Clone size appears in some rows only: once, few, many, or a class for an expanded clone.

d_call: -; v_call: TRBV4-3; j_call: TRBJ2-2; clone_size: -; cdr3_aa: CASSQDDTSWGELFF; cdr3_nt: TGCGCCAGCAGCCAAGATGATACCAGTTGGGGGGAGCTGTTTTTT
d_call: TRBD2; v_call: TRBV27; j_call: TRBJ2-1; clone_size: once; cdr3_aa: CASSFLLGLAGDHNEQFF; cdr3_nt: TGTGCCAGCAGTTTCCTCCTTGGTCTAGCGGGGGACCACAATGAGCAGTTCTTC
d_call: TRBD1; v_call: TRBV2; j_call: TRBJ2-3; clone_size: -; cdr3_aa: CASSLDRGSADTQYF; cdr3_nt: TGTGCCAGCAGTTTGGACAGGGGGAGCGCAGATACGCAGTATTTT
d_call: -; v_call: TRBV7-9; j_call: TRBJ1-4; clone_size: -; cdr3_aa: CASSPGQYDEKLFF; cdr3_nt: TGTGCCAGCAGCCCTGGACAGTACGATGAAAAACTGTTTTTT
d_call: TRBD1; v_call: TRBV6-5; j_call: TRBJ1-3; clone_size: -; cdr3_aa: CASSYRGQAGNTIYF; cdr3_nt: TGTGCCAGCAGTTACCGCGGACAGGCTGGAAACACCATATATTTT
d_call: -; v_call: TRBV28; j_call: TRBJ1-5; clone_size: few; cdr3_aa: CASSSQGNQPQHF; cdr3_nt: TGTGCCAGCAGTTCTCAGGGGAATCAGCCCCAGCATTTT
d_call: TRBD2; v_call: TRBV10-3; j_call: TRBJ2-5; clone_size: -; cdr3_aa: CATTRAGQETQYF; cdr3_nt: TGTGCCACCACCCGAGCGGGGCAAGAGACCCAGTACTTC
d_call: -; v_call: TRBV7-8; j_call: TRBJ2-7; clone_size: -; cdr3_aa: CASSLGGNYEQYF; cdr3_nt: TGTGCCAGCAGCTTAGGCGGAAACTACGAGCAGTACTTC
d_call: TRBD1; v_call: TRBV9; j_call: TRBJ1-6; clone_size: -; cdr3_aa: CASSVDPGTGGISPLHF; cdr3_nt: TGTGCCAGCAGCGTCGATCCCGGGACAGGGGGTATTTCACCCCTCCACTTT
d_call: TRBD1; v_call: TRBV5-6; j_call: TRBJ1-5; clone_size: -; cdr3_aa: CASSPWTGGGQPQHF; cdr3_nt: TGTGCCAGCAGCCCCTGGACAGGAGGAGGTCAGCCCCAGCATTTT
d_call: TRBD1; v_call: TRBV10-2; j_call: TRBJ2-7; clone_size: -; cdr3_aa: CASKELAGQESYEQYF; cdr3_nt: TGCGCCAGCAAAGAACTCGCGGGACAGGAGTCCTACGAGCAGTACTTC
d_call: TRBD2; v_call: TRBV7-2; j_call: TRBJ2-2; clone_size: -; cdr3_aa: CASSLGLAGRFGTGELFF; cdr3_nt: TGTGCCAGCAGCTTAGGACTAGCGGGCAGGTTTGGGACCGGGGAGCTGTTTTTT